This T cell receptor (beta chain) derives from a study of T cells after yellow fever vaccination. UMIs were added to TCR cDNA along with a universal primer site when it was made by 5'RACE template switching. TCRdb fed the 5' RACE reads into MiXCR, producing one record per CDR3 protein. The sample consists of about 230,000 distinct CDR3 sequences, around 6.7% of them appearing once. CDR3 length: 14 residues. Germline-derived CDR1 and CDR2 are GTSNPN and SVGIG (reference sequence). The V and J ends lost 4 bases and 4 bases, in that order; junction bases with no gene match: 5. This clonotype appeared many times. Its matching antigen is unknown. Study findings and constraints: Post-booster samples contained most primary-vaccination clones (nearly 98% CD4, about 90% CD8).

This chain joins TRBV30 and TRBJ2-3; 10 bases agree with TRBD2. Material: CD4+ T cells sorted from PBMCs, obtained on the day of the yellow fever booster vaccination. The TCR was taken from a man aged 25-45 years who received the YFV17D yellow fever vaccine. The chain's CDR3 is CAWKREGLSDTQYF. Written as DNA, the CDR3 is TGTGCCTGGAAGCGGGAGGGCCTTTCAGATACGCAGTATTTT.